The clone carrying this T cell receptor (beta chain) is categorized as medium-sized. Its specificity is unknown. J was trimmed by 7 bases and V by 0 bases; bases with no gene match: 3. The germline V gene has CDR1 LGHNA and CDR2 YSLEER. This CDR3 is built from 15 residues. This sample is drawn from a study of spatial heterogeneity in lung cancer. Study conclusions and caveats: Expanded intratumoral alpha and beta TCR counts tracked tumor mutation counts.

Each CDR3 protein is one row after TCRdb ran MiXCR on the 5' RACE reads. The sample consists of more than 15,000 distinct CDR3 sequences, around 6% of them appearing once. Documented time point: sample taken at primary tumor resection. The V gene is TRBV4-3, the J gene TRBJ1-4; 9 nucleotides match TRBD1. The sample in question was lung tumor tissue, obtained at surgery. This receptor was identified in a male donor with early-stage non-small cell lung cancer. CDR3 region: CASSQEYRGREKLFF. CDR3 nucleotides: TGCGCCAGCAGCCAAGAATACAGGGGGCGTGAAAAACTGTTTTTT.